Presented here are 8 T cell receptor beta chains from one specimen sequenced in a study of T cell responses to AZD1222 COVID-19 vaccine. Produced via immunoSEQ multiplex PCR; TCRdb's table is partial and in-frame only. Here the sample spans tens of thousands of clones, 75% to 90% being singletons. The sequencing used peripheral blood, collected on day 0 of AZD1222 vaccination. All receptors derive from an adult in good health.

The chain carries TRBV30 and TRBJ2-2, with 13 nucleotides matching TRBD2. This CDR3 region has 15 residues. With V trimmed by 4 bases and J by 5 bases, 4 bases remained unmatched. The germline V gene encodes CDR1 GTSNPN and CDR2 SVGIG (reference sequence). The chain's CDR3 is CAWISGLAGTGELFF. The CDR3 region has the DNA TGTGCCTGGATCTCGGGACTAGCGGGAACCGGGGAGCTGTTTTTT.

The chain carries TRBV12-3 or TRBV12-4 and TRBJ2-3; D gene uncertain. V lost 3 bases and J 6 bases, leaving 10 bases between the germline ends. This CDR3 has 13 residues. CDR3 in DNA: TGTGCCAGCAGTTTCAGTAGATGGGATACGCAGTATTTT. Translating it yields CASSFSRWDTQYF.

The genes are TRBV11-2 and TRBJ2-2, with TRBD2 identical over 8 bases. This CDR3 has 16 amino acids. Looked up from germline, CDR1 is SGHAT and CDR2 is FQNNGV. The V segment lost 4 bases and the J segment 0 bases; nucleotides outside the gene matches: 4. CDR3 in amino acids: CASSSRGGANTGELFF. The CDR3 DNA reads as TGTGCCAGCAGCTCCCGGGGGGGTGCGAACACCGGGGAGCTGTTTTTT.

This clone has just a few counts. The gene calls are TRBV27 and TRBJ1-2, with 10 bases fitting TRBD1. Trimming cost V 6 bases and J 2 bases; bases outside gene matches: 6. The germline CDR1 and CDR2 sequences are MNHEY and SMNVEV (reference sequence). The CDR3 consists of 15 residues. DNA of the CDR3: TGTGCCAGCAGCCGGGACAGGGGCCCCAACTATGGCTACACCTTC. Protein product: CASSRDRGPNYGYTF.

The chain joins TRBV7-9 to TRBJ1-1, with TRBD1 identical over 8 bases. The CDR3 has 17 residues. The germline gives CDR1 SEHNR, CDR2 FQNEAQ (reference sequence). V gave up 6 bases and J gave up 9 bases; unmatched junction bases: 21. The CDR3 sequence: CASRPGQGLRPKSQAFF. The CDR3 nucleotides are TGTGCCAGCAGACCCGGACAGGGCTTAAGGCCGAAGTCCCAAGCTTTCTTT.

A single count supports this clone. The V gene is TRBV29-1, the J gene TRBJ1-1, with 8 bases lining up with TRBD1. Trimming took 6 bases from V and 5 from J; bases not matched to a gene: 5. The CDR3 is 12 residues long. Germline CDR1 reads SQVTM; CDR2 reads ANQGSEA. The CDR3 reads CSVGQGDTEAFF. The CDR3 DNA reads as TGCAGCGTCGGACAGGGTGATACTGAAGCTTTCTTT.

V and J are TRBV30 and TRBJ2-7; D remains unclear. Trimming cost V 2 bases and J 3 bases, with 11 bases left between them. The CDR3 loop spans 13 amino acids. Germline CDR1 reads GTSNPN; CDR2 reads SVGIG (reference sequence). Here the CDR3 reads CAWSQGRIYEQYF. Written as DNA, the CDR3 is TGTGCCTGGAGTCAAGGACGGATCTACGAGCAGTACTTC.

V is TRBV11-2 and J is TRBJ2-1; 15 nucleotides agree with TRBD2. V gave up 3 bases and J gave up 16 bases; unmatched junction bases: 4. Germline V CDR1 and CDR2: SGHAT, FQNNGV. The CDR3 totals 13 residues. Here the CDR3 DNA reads TGTGCCAGCAGCTTCGGACTAGCGGGGGGGCCTTTCTTC. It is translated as CASSFGLAGGPFF. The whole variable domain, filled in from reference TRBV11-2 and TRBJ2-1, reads EAGVAQSPRYKIIEKRQSVAFWCNPISGHATLYWYQQILGQGPKLLIQFQNNGVVDDSQLPKDRFSAERLKGVDSTLKIQPAKLEDSAVYLCASSFGLAGGPFFGPGTRLTVL.